This T cell receptor (beta chain) comes out of a study of blood T cell repertoires in COVID-19. Study-wide background: Italy, Spain and the United States were the sources of the convalescent and acute COVID-19 samples. T cells, B-cell-depleted T cells, or PBMCs provided the cDNA or gDNA that served as material.

Source study methods: Reference gene primer amplification yielded estimated nucleated cell counts. Repertoires were generated with immunoSEQ multiplex PCR, while TCRdb's copy carries only in-frame clones and drops some. V, J and clone size reflect that table, while D and trimming were determined from the DNA. The sample holds some 63,000 clones, about 80% seen once. The V gene lost 3 bases and the J gene lost 2 bases, with 9 bases spanning the gap. This CDR3 is built from 14 residues. Germline V lookup: CDR1 SNHLY, CDR2 FYNNEI. The sample comprised peripheral blood. This clonotype was obtained from a human donor in a cohort sampled during active COVID-19. This sequence joins TRBV2 and TRBJ2-3; D remains unclear. The CDR3 coding sequence is TGTGCCAGCAGTGACAACATGGCCACAGATACGCAGTATTTT. Translating gives CASSDNMATDTQYF. Combining the CDR3 with reference TRBV2 and TRBJ2-3 gives the whole variable domain EPEVTQTPSHQVTQMGQEVILRCVPISNHLYFYWYRQILGQKVEFLVSFYNNEISEKSEIFDDQFSVERPDGSNFTLKIRSTKLEDSAMYFCASSDNMATDTQYFGPGTRLTVL.